Below are 5 T cell receptor beta chains sequenced from a single sample in a study of CD8 T cells in Susac syndrome. With random hexamers, reverse transcription was performed on roughly 0.45 to 1 ug of RNA. MiXCR, applied by TCRdb to the immunoSEQ multiplex PCR reads, yields one record per CDR3 protein. The sample carries roughly 130,000 distinct CDR3 sequences, roughly 95% recorded once. Sequenced material: CD4+ T cells from PBMCs. These receptors were obtained from a human donor with Susac syndrome.

J is TRBJ2-1 and V is TRBV14; TRBD1 agrees at 7 bases. In germline, CDR1 is SGHDN, CDR2 FVKESK. Germline trimming cut 0 bases from V and 6 bases from J; bases unmatched to any gene: 8. The CDR3 is 16 residues long. The chain's CDR3 is CASSQDQAGGRNEQFF. The DNA for the CDR3 is TGTGCCAGCAGCCAAGATCAGGCAGGGGGACGCAATGAGCAGTTCTTC.

The DNA for the CDR3 is TGCAGCGCCCGGGACTGGGCAGATACGCAGTATTTT. Its protein product is CSARDWADTQYF. The chain combines TRBV29-1 with TRBJ2-3, with D tentatively TRBD2 (6 bases). With 7 bases removed from V and 4 bases from J, the gap between germline ends came to 12 bases. This CDR3 has 12 amino acids. Germline V gene lookup returns CDR1 SQVTM and CDR2 ANQGSEA.

The J gene is TRBJ1-4, the V gene TRBV28, with unresolved D. The germline V and J ends were trimmed by 8 bases and 8 bases, with 12 bases remaining between them. This CDR3 spans 12 amino acids. Germline V gene data show CDR1 as MDHEN and CDR2 as SYDVKM. Written as DNA, the CDR3 is TGTGCCAGCGGGCCCGGTCCAGAAAAACTGTTTTTT. It specifies CASGPGPEKLFF.

The J gene is TRBJ2-5, the V gene TRBV6-2 or TRBV6-3; 7 positions agree with TRBD1. The germline CDR1 and CDR2 sequences are MNHEY and SVGEGT. This CDR3 region has 12 residues. J lost 5 bases, V lost 8 bases, and 5 bases had no gene match. The CDR3 loop is CASGDRVETQYF. The CDR3 region has the DNA TGTGCCAGCGGCGACAGGGTCGAGACCCAGTACTTC.

This chain joins TRBV7-9 and TRBJ2-7, with D possibly being TRBD2 (5 bases). V was trimmed by 5 bases and J by 4 bases, leaving 24 bases between them. Germline loops: CDR1 SEHNR, CDR2 FQNEAQ (reference sequence). There are 17 residues in the CDR3. Here the CDR3 DNA reads TGTGCCAGCAGCCCCCCCTTAAGTGACGGGGATGGATACGAGCAGTACTTC. Its translation is CASSPPLSDGDGYEQYF.